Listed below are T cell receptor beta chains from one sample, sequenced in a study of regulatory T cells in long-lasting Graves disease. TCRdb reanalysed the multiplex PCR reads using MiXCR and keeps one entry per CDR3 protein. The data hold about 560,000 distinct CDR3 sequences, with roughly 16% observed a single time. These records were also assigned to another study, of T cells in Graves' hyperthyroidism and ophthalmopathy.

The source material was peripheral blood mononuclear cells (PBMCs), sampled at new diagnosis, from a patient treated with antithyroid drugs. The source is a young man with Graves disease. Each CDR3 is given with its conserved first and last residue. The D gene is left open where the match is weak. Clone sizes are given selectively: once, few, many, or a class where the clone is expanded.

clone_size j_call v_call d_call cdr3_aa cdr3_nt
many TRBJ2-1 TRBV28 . CASSLEATDNEQFF TGTGCCAGCAGTTTAGAGGCTACGGACAATGAGCAGTTCTTC
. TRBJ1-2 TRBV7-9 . CASSLNLGGDGYTF TGTGCCAGCAGCTTAAATCTCGGAGGGGATGGCTACACCTTC
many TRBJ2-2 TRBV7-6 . CASSRPVFESMNTGELFF TGTGCCAGCAGCCGACCCGTATTTGAGTCCATGAACACCGGGGAGCTGTTTTTT
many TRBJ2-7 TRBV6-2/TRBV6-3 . CASSYSAAWNEQYF TGTGCCAGCAGTTACTCGGCAGCCTGGAACGAGCAGTACTTC
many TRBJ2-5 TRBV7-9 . CASSPRGPLGIGQYF TGTGCCAGCAGCCCCCGGGGGCCGCTGGGGATCGGCCAGTACTTC
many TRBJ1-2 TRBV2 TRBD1 CASNTGQGLMSYGYTF TGTGCCAGCAACACGGGACAGGGATTAATGTCGTATGGCTACACCTTC
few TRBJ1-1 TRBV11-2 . CASSLEGEANTEAFF TGTGCCAGCAGCTTAGAAGGCGAAGCGAACACTGAAGCTTTCTTT
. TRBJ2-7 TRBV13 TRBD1 CASSSKYRGISYEQYF TGTGCCAGCAGCTCGAAATACAGGGGGATCTCCTACGAGCAGTACTTC
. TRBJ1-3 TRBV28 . CASSFRGYGNTIYF TGTGCCAGCAGTTTTCGGGGGTACGGAAACACCATATATTTT
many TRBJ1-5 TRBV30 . CAWSVDSNQPQHF TGTGCCTGGAGTGTCGACAGCAATCAGCCCCAGCATTTT
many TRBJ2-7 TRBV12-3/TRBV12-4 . CASRVTGSHEQYF TGTGCCAGCAGGGTCACAGGGAGCCACGAGCAGTACTTC
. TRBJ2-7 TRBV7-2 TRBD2 CASSLRLAGTEQYF TGTGCCAGCAGCTTGAGACTAGCGGGAACCGAGCAGTACTTC
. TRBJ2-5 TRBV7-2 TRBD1 CASSLGTGRDRETQYF TGTGCCAGCAGCCTAGGGACAGGGCGAGATCGAGAGACCCAGTACTTC
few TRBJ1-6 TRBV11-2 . CASSFGQSNSPLHF TGTGCCAGCAGCTTTGGGCAGTCTAATTCACCCCTCCACTTT
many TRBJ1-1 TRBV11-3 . CASSHDSDTEAFF TGTGCCAGCAGCCATGATAGTGACACTGAAGCTTTCTTT
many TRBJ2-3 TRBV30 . CAIVPTRVEDTQYF TGTGCTATAGTGCCCACAAGAGTCGAAGATACGCAGTATTTT
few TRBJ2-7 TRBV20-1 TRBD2 CSARLAGGREQYF TGCAGTGCTAGATTAGCGGGAGGCCGGGAGCAGTACTTC
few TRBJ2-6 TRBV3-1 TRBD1 CASSHEQGQSGANVLTF TGTGCCAGCAGCCACGAACAGGGGCAGTCTGGGGCCAACGTCCTGACTTTC
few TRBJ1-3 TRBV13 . CASSFVGSGNTIYF TGTGCCAGCAGCTTCGTCGGGTCTGGAAACACCATATATTTT
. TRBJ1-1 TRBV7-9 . CASSLDKGENTEAFF TGTGCCAGCAGCTTAGATAAGGGGGAGAACACTGAAGCTTTCTTT
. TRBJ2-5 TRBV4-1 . CASSGGALGETQYF TGCGCCAGCAGCGGCGGGGCGCTTGGGGAGACCCAGTACTTC
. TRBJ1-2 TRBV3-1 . CASSHELDRVSNYGYTF TGTGCCAGCAGCCATGAACTTGACAGAGTCTCTAACTATGGCTACACCTTC
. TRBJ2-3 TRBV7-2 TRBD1 CASILTGGDTQYF TGTGCCAGCATACTTACAGGGGGAGATACGCAGTATTTT
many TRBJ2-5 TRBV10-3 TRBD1 CAIRGTVSGETQYF TGTGCCATCAGGGGGACAGTATCAGGAGAGACCCAGTACTTC
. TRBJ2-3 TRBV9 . CASSARPNTDTQYF TGTGCCAGCAGCGCTAGACCCAACACAGATACGCAGTATTTT
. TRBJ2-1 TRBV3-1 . CASSQAWGGISSYNEQFF TGTGCCAGCAGCCAAGCCTGGGGCGGGATAAGCTCGTACAATGAGCAGTTCTTC
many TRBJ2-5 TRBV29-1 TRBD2 CSVTYGLALVETQYF TGCAGCGTCACCTACGGACTAGCGTTAGTAGAGACCCAGTACTTC
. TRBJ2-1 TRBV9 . CASSVERRAEQFF TGTGCCAGCAGCGTAGAAAGACGAGCGGAGCAGTTCTTC
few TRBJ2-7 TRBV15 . CATSRDREAPYEQYF TGTGCCACCAGCAGAGATCGTGAGGCCCCCTACGAGCAGTACTTC
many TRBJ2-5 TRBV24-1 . CATSDHGAETQYF TGTGCCACCAGTGATCACGGAGCAGAGACCCAGTACTTC
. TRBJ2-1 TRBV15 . CATSRDVSQAQFF TGTGCCACCAGCAGAGATGTCTCCCAAGCGCAGTTCTTC
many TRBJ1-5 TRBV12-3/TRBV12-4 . CASSLTQGGNQPQHF TGTGCCAGCAGTTTAACACAGGGTGGCAATCAGCCCCAGCATTTT
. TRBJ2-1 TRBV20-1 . CSARGPRSRNEQFF TGCAGTGCTAGAGGCCCCCGGTCCAGGAATGAGCAGTTCTTC
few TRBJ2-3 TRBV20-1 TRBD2 CSAWSGRGGKDTQYF TGCAGTGCTTGGAGCGGGAGGGGGGGTAAAGATACGCAGTATTTT
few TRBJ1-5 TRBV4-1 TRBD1 CASSLRQGAYQPQHF TGCGCCAGCAGCCTTCGACAGGGGGCTTATCAGCCCCAGCATTTT
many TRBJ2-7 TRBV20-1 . CSARQDIYEQYF TGCAGTGCTCGACAGGACATCTACGAGCAGTACTTC
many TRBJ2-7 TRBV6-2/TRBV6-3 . CASSYSDSLYEQYF TGTGCCAGCAGTTACTCAGACAGCTTATACGAGCAGTACTTC
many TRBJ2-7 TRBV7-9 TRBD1 CASSRTGGYEQYF TGTGCCAGCAGCCGGACAGGGGGCTACGAGCAGTACTTC
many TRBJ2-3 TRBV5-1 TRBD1 CASSGGQSTDTQYF TGCGCCAGCAGCGGGGGACAGAGCACAGATACGCAGTATTTT
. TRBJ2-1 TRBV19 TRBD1 CASSRPRQGRYNEQFF TGTGCCAGTAGTAGACCCCGACAGGGGCGGTACAATGAGCAGTTCTTC
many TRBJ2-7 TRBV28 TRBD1 CASSSDRGRRWAREQYF TGTGCCAGCAGTAGCGACAGGGGGCGCCGTTGGGCCCGCGAGCAGTACTTC